The 22 T cell receptor beta chains below were found in one sample sequenced in a study of blood T cell repertoires in COVID-19. The repertoire was sequenced with immunoSEQ multiplex PCR; TCRdb's copy has only in-frame clones and lacks some. The profile shows fewer than 400,000 clones, about 87% of them singletons. The specimen was PBMCs or T cells enriched from blood (not recorded which). These receptor sequences come from a woman aged 45-59 years who had recovered from COVID-19.

The rearrangement uses TRBV7-9 and TRBJ2-7; TRBD2 agrees at 7 bases. V lost 5 bases to trimming and J lost 0 bases; unmatched junction nucleotides: 10. The CDR3 runs 16 residues. Per germline, CDR1 SEHNR and CDR2 FQNEAQ (reference sequence). Written as DNA, the CDR3 is TGTGCCAGCAGCCTAGGCGGGGGACCAAGCTCCTACGAGCAGTACTTC. Protein product: CASSLGGGPSSYEQYF.

The gene calls are TRBV7-2 and TRBJ1-3, with a possible D match to TRBD1 (5 bases). The germline V and J ends were trimmed by 5 bases and 0 bases, with 11 bases remaining between them. Germline V lookup: CDR1 SGHTA, CDR2 FQGNSA. The CDR3 consists of 15 residues. The CDR3, as DNA: TGTGCCAGCAGCCCAAGACAGAGCTCTGGAAACACCATATATTTT. Translating gives CASSPRQSSGNTIYF.

For this clone: Within the sample, other DNA sequences also encode this same CDR3. This chain connects TRBV5-1 to TRBJ2-1; 11 nucleotides line up with TRBD2. The CDR3 has 15 amino acids. The V and J ends lost 0 bases and 8 bases, in that order; junction bases with no gene match: 4. Germline V gives CDR1 SGHRS, CDR2 YFSETQ. The CDR3 loop is CASSLASGGLDEQFF. The DNA for the CDR3 is TGCGCCAGCAGCTTGGCTAGCGGGGGGCTCGATGAGCAGTTCTTC. The whole variable domain, filled in from reference TRBV5-1 and TRBJ2-1, reads KAGVTQTPRYLIKTRGQQVTLSCSPISGHRSVSWYQQTPGQGLQFLFEYFSETQRNKGNFPGRFSGRQFSNSRSEMNVSTLELGDSALYLCASSLASGGLDEQFFGPGTRLTVL.

J is TRBJ2-2 and V is TRBV4-2; D is perhaps TRBD2 (5 bases). V lost 0 bases, J lost 7 bases, and 15 bases lay in between. CDR3 size: 16 residues. Per the germline V gene, CDR1 is LGHNA and CDR2 is YNFKEQ. The CDR3 here is CASSQDRRGWDGELFF. CDR3 bases: TGTGCCAGCAGCCAAGATCGAAGAGGGTGGGACGGGGAGCTGTTTTTT.

This clone appeared a single time. V and J are TRBV4-3 and TRBJ1-5, with TRBD1 matching 9 bases. The CDR3 loop spans 17 amino acids. V gave up 1 base and J gave up 3 bases; unmatched junction bases: 7. Germline CDR1 is LGHNA and CDR2 is YSLEER. CDR3 residues: CASSQGPGQGNNQPQHF. The CDR3 DNA reads TGCGCCAGCAGCCAAGGGCCGGGACAGGGTAACAATCAGCCCCAGCATTTT.

The gene calls are TRBV6-1 and TRBJ1-5, with TRBD1 identical over 10 bases. CDR3 length: 18 residues. Per germline, CDR1 MNHNS and CDR2 SASEGT. The J segment lost 0 bases and the V segment lost 3 bases, leaving 8 bases of the junction unmatched. The CDR3 loop is CASSDDWTGGHSNQPQHF. In DNA form, the CDR3 reads TGTGCCAGCAGTGACGACTGGACAGGGGGACATAGCAATCAGCCCCAGCATTTT.

V and J are TRBV15 and TRBJ1-5, with D unclear. The CDR3 totals 15 residues. V was clipped by 0 bases and J by 7 bases, with 13 bases between them. Germline V gene sequence: CDR1 LNHNV, CDR2 YYDKDF (reference sequence). The CDR3 here is CATSREAPHGQPQHF. CDR3 nucleotide sequence: TGTGCCACCAGCAGAGAGGCACCCCACGGGCAGCCCCAGCATTTT.

The chain uses TRBV6-5 and TRBJ1-1, with unresolved D. Trimming cost V 2 bases and J 4 bases, with 14 bases left between them. The germline CDR1 and CDR2 sequences are MNHEY and SVGAGI. This CDR3 has 15 residues. The CDR3, as DNA: TGTGCCAGCAGTTACCTGGGCAGTGCGAGCACTGAAGCTTTCTTT. This codes for CASSYLGSASTEAFF.

The chain uses TRBV19 and TRBJ1-6, with 7 nucleotides matching TRBD1. Germline loops: CDR1 LNHDA, CDR2 SQIVND (reference sequence). CDR3 length equals 15 residues. The junction had 6 bases not matched to a gene; V was cut back by 5 bases and J by 5 bases. CDR3 in amino acids: CASSVQGRDNSPLHF. The CDR3 coding sequence is TGTGCCAGTAGTGTACAGGGGAGAGATAATTCACCCCTCCACTTT. Looking up the rest from reference TRBV19 and TRBJ1-6 gives the full variable domain: DGGITQSPKYLFRKEGQNVTLSCEQNLNHDAMYWYRQDPGQGLRLIYYSQIVNDFQKGDIAEGYSVSREKKESFPLTVTSAQKNPTAFYLCASSVQGRDNSPLHFGNGTRLTVT.

This chain connects TRBV15 to TRBJ2-7; D unclear. Trimming removed 0 bases from V and 0 bases from J, with 12 bases in between. This CDR3 is 16 amino acids long. In germline, CDR1 is LNHNV, CDR2 YYDKDF (reference sequence). Here the CDR3 reads CATSRDTSASSYEQYF. CDR3 bases: TGTGCCACCAGCAGAGATACGTCGGCTAGCTCCTACGAGCAGTACTTC.

A single count supports this clone. CDR3 region: CASSLQGSYNEQFF. For the CDR3, the DNA is TGTGCCAGCAGCTTACAGGGCTCCTACAATGAGCAGTTCTTC. This chain links TRBV7-6 with TRBJ2-1; possible D gene TRBD1, 5 bases. V lost 2 bases and J lost 0, with 5 bases in between. The CDR3 has 14 residues. Germline V gene lookup returns CDR1 SGHVS and CDR2 FNYEAQ.

The J gene is TRBJ1-2, the V gene TRBV5-6; unclear D gene. In germline, CDR1 is SGHDT, CDR2 YYEEEE. V was shortened by 2 bases and J by 7 bases, with 9 bases between the two germline ends. CDR3 size: 12 residues. DNA for the CDR3: TGTGCCAGCAGCTTCCGGGTTGGTGGCTACACCTTC. Encoded protein: CASSFRVGGYTF.

The chain carries TRBV6-1 and TRBJ1-4, with a weak D call TRBD1 (5 bases). CDR1 and CDR2 (germline): MNHNS, SASEGT. Trimming shortened V by 3 bases and J by 5 bases, and 19 bases separated the two germline ends. The CDR3 loop spans 17 amino acids. The CDR3 sequence: CASSDTPGGTQNEKLFF. Written as DNA, the CDR3 is TGTGCCAGCAGTGACACCCCAGGAGGGACGCAGAATGAAAAACTGTTTTTT.

This clone was seen only once. This rearrangement joins TRBV6-5 to TRBJ1-2; 7 positions agree with TRBD1. V trimming: 10 bases; J trimming: 8 bases; junction bases outside the gene matches: 16. The CDR3 has 14 amino acids. The germline V gene encodes CDR1 MNHEY and CDR2 SVGAGI. Here the CDR3 DNA reads TGTGCCACCACTATGCGTGAGGGGGCTCGGGGCTACACCTTC. Amino acids: CATTMREGARGYTF.

This chain links TRBV2 with TRBJ1-5, with 7 bases fitting TRBD1. V gave up 4 bases and J gave up 5 bases; unmatched junction bases: 5. This CDR3 comprises 14 residues. Germline values: CDR1 SNHLY, CDR2 FYNNEI. The CDR3: CASSGGQWDQPQHF. The DNA of the CDR3 is TGTGCCAGCAGTGGGGGACAGTGGGATCAGCCCCAGCATTTT. The whole variable domain, filled in from reference TRBV2 and TRBJ1-5, reads EPEVTQTPSHQVTQMGQEVILRCVPISNHLYFYWYRQILGQKVEFLVSFYNNEISEKSEIFDDQFSVERPDGSNFTLKIRSTKLEDSAMYFCASSGGQWDQPQHFGDGTRLSIL.

The rearrangement uses TRBV4-1 and TRBJ1-4; no firm D call. Germline V CDR1 and CDR2: MGHRA, YSYEKL. The CDR3 is 18 residues long. V was trimmed by 0 bases and J by 1 base, leaving 15 bases between them. The CDR3 region is CASSQDGGGIKTNEKLFF. The CDR3 DNA reads TGCGCCAGCAGCCAAGATGGCGGAGGGATTAAAACTAATGAAAAACTGTTTTTT.

J is TRBJ1-4 and V is TRBV28, with D uncertain. The CDR3 is 12 amino acids. Between the trimmed V and J ends, which lost 6 bases and 6 bases, there was a span of 8 bases. Looked up from germline, CDR1 is MDHEN and CDR2 is SYDVKM. Here the CDR3 DNA reads TGTGCCAGCAGGAACAACGATGAAAAACTGTTTTTT. It yields the protein CASRNNDEKLFF.

The chain employs TRBV27 and TRBJ2-7; 7 bases agree with TRBD1. There are 17 residues in the CDR3. Germline V gene lookup returns CDR1 MNHEY and CDR2 SMNVEV (reference sequence). V dropped 6 bases and J dropped 0; count of bases not matched to a gene: 14. CDR3: CASSLLPLGDSSYEQYF. DNA of the CDR3: TGTGCCAGCAGCCTCCTCCCTCTAGGGGACAGCTCCTACGAGCAGTACTTC.

The genes are TRBV24-1 and TRBJ1-5; D is perhaps TRBD1 (5 bases). CDR3 size: 14 residues. V was shortened by 6 bases and J by 4 bases, with 12 bases between the two germline ends. The germline CDR1 and CDR2 sequences are KGHDR and SFDVKD. The CDR3 region is CATSTRSGNQPQHF. The CDR3 nucleotides are TGTGCCACCAGTACCCGCTCAGGGAATCAGCCCCAGCATTTT.

This clone was counted only a few times. The chain joins TRBV6-6 to TRBJ1-2; 7 nucleotides agree with TRBD1. The V gene's germline CDR1 is MNHNY and CDR2 SVGAGI (reference sequence). V trimming: 5 bases; J trimming: 6 bases; junction bases outside the gene matches: 9. CDR3 size: 14 residues. CDR3 protein: CASSPTGDSNGYTF. As DNA, the CDR3 is TGTGCCAGCAGTCCAACAGGGGATTCTAATGGCTACACCTTC.

The V and J genes are TRBV30 and TRBJ1-1; 9 bases line up with TRBD1. Trimming cost V 7 bases and J 4 bases; bases outside gene matches: 4. The V gene's germline CDR1 is GTSNPN and CDR2 SVGIG (reference sequence). There are 12 residues in the CDR3. The CDR3 DNA reads as TGTGCCTCGGACAGGGGCCCCACTGAAGCTTTCTTT. Translating gives CASDRGPTEAFF.

This chain uses TRBV14 with TRBJ1-3; maybe TRBD1 (6 bases). This CDR3 comprises 16 residues. Trimming left V 3 bases short and J 1 base short, with 13 bases between. Per germline, CDR1 SGHDN and CDR2 FVKESK. CDR3 nucleotides: TGTGCCAGCAGCCATGTGGACAGCTATTCTGGAAACACCATATATTTT. Encoded protein: CASSHVDSYSGNTIYF.